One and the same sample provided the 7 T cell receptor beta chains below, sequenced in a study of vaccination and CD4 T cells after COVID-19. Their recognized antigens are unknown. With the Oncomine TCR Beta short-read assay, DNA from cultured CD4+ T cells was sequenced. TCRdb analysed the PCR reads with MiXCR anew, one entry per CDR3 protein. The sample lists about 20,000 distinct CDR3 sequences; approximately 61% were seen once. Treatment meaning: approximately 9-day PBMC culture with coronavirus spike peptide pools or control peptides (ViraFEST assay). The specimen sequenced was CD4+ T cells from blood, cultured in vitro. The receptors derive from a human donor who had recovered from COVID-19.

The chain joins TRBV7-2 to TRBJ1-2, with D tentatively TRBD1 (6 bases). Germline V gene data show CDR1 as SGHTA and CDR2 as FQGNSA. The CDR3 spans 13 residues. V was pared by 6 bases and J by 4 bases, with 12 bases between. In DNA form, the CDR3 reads TGTGCCAGCAGTCCAGGACAGAGCTATGGCTACACCTTC. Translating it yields CASSPGQSYGYTF.

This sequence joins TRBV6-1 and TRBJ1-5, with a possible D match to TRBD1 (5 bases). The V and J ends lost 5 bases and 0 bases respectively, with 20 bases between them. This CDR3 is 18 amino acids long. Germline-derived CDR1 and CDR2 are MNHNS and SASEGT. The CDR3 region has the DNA TGTGCCAGCAGTCTCCCTTCGACAGCCAGAGTTAGCAATCAGCCCCAGCATTTT. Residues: CASSLPSTARVSNQPQHF.

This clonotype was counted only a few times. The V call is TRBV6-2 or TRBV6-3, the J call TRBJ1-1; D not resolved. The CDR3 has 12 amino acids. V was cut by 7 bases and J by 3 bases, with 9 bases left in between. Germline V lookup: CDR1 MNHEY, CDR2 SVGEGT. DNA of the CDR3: TGTGCCAGCATTTCCTCGGACACTGAAGCTTTCTTT. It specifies CASISSDTEAFF.

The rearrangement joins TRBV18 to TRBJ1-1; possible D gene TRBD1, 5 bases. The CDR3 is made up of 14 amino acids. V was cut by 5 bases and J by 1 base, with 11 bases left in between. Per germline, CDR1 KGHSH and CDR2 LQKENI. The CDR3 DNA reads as TGTGCCAGCTCAACGGGGGGGTGGAACACTGAAGCTTTCTTT. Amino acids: CASSTGGWNTEAFF.

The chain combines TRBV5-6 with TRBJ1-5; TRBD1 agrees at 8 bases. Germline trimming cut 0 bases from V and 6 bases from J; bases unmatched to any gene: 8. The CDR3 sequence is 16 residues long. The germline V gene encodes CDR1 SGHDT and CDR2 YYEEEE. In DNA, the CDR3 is TGTGCCAGCAGCTTGGGCCCGACAGGGGCGAGTCAGCCCCAGCATTTT. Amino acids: CASSLGPTGASQPQHF. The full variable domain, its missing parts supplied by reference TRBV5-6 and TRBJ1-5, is DAGVTQSPTHLIKTRGQQVTLRCSPKSGHDTVSWYQQALGQGPQFIFQYYEEEERQRGNFPDRFSGHQFPNYSSELNVNALLLGDSALYLCASSLGPTGASQPQHFGDGTRLSIL.

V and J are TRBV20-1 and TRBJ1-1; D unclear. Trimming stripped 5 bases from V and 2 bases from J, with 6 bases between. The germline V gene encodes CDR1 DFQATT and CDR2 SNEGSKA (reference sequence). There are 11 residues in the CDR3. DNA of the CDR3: TGCAGTGCTTGGGCAAACACTGAAGCTTTCTTT. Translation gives CSAWANTEAFF.

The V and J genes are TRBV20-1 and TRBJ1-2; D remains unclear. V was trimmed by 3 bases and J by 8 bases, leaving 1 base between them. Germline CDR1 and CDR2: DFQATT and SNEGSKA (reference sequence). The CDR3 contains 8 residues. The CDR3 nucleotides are TGCAGTGCTAGCGGCTACACCTTC. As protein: CSASGYTF.